The T cell receptor beta chain described here comes from a study of blood T cell repertoires in COVID-19. Across the whole study: Acute and convalescent COVID-19 samples came from the United States, Italy and Spain.

The data were produced by immunoSEQ multiplex PCR, yet TCRdb's version contains in-frame clones alone and is incomplete. The sample has about 200,000 clones; more than 70% are singletons. In this sample, this clone turned up once. The origin of this receptor is a woman older than 75 with active or convalescent COVID-19. Material for sequencing was peripheral blood.

CDR3: CASSSGTALGEQYF. The CDR3 nucleotides read TGCGCCAGCAGTTCTGGGACAGCTCTGGGCGAGCAGTACTTC. The chain uses TRBV5-1 and TRBJ2-7, with TRBD1 matching 7 bases. Germline values: CDR1 SGHRS, CDR2 YFSETQ. The V gene end was trimmed by 5 bases and the J gene end by 6 bases; junction bases not matched to a gene: 11. The CDR3 has 14 residues.